This T cell receptor beta chain emerged from a study of cytomegalovirus exposure and HLA in healthy donors. Primers: 60 Vbeta forward and 13 Jbeta reverse. This table comes from immunoSEQ multiplex PCR, and its TCRdb copy is limited to in-frame clones, with some not included. Found here are 150,000 or so clones, roughly 80% of them singletons; the top ten hold around 6.6%. Germline V lookup: CDR1 SGHRS, CDR2 YFSETQ. The CDR3 has 14 amino acids. V was clipped by 6 bases and J by 0 bases, with 9 bases between them. Whole-study findings and limits: Apparent HLA restriction characterized most CMV-associated TCR beta chains in a later analysis. Roughly even sequencing depth across donors was the assumption behind the presence/absence analyses.

Comments on this clone: Its target is not known.

The rearrangement links TRBV5-1 to TRBJ2-2, with TRBD2 as a possible D gene (5 bases). Sequencing was carried out using PBMCs. The receptor comes from a woman aged 45-65 years in good health and CMV-seropositive. CDR3 DNA sequence: TGCGCCAGCAAGGAGGACCCGAACACCGGGGAGCTGTTTTTT. It encodes CASKEDPNTGELFF.